This note documents a single T cell receptor beta chain sequence. The data stem from a study of early T cells in non-severe SARS-CoV-2 infection. Overall study context: Bulk RNA taken from unsorted whole blood was sequenced, leaving chains unpaired.

Germline CDR1 reads SGHNT; CDR2 reads YYREEE (reference sequence). After removal of 4 bases from V and 3 bases from J, the junction contained 4 bases not matched to a gene. The CDR3 runs to 16 residues. Individual cDNA molecules carried attached unique molecular identifiers. TCRdb called the 5' RACE reads again in MiXCR, with one record for every CDR3 protein. The sample holds roughly 35,000 distinct CDR3 sequences, approximately 5% seen once. The sequencing input was whole blood. This TCR was recovered from an adult who was a healthcare worker with PCR-confirmed SARS-CoV-2 infection or an uninfected control (not recorded which). The chain recombines TRBV5-4 with TRBJ2-2; 12 bases match TRBD2. Here the CDR3 reads CASSRGTSGYTGELFF. Written as DNA, the CDR3 is TGTGCCAGCAGCCGCGGGACTAGCGGGTACACCGGGGAGCTGTTTTTT.